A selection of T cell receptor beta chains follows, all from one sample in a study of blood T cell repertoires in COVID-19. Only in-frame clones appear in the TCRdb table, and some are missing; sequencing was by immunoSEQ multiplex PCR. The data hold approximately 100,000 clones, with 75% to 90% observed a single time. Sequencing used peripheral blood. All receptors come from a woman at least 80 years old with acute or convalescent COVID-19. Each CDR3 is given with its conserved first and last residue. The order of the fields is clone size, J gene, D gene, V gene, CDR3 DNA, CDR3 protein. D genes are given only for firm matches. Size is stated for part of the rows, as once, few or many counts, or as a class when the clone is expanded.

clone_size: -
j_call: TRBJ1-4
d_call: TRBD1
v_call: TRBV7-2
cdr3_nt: TGTGCCAGCAGCAAGGACAGGGTGGAAAAACTGTTTTTT
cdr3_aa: CASSKDRVEKLFF

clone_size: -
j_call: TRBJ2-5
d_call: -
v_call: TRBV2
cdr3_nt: TGTGCCAGCAGTGAAGGGTGGGGCGTACAAGAGACCCAGTACTTC
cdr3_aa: CASSEGWGVQETQYF

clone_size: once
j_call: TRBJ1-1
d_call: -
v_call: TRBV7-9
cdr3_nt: TGTGCCAGCAGCTTCGGGGGTTCCACTGAAGCTTTCTTT
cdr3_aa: CASSFGGSTEAFF

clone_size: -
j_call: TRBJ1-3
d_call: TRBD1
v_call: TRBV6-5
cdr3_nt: TGTGCCAGCGGCAGGGGGCTTGGAAACACCATATATTTT
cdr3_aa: CASGRGLGNTIYF

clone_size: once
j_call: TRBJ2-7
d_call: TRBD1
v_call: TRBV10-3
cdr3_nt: TGTGCCATCACCCAGGGACAGAGGAGTTACGAGCAGTACTTC
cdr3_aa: CAITQGQRSYEQYF

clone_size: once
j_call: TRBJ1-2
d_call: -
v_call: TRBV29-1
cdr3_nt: TGCAGCGTTGGGGGAGGGGAGGCCGGTATGGCTAACTATGGCTACACCTTC
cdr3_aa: CSVGGGEAGMANYGYTF

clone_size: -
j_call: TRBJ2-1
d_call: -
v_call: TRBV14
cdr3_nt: TGTGCCAGCAGCGGCTTACAGGGTGGTGAGCAGTTCTTC
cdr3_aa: CASSGLQGGEQFF

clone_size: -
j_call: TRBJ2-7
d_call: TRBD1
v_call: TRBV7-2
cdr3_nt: TGTGCCAGCAGGGGGGACAGGGGAAGCTCCTACGAGCAGTACTTC
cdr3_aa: CASRGDRGSSYEQYF

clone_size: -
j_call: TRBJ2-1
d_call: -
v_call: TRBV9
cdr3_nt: TGTGCCAGCAGCGTAGGGGGGGTCTGGAATGAGCAGTTCTTC
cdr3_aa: CASSVGGVWNEQFF

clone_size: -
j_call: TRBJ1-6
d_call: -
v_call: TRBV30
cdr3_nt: TGTGCCTGGAGCAACCTTTGGCCGTTGGCGGATTCACCCCTCCACTTT
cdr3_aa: CAWSNLWPLADSPLHF

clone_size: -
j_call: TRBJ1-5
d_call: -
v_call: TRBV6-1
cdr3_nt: TGTGCCAGCAGTGAAGCGCGAGGGCAGCCCCAGCATTTT
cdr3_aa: CASSEARGQPQHF

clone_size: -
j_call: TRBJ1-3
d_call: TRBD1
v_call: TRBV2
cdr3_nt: TGTGCCAGCAGCCCGACAGGGGGTTCTGGAAACACCATATATTTT
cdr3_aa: CASSPTGGSGNTIYF

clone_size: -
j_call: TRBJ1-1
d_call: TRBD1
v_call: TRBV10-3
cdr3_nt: TGTGCCACCGAGACAGGGGCCGCGAACACTGAAGCTTTCTTT
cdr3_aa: CATETGAANTEAFF

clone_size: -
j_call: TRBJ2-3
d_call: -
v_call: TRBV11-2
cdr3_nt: TGTGCCAGCAGCTTAGATCTGGGGGGAGCAGATACGCAGTATTTT
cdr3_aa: CASSLDLGGADTQYF

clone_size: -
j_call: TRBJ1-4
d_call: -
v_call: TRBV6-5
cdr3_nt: TGTGCCAGCAGACCGACAGCTTCTAATGAAAAACTGTTTTTT
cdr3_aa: CASRPTASNEKLFF

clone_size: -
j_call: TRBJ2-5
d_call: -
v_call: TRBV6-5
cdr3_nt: TGTGCCAGCAGAAAGGGACAAGGGGGTGGAGAGACCCAGTACTTC
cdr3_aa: CASRKGQGGGETQYF

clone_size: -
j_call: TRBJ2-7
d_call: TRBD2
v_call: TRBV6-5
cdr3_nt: TGTGCCAGCAGTTGGAGCGGGGGGGCCTACGAGCAGTACTTC
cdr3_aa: CASSWSGGAYEQYF

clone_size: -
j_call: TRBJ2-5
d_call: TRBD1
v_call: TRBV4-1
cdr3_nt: TGCGCCAGCAGCCAAGTCAGGGGGGAGACCCAGTACTTC
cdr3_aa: CASSQVRGETQYF

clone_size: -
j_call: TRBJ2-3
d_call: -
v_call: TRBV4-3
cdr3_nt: TGCGCCAGCAGCCAAGAGGTGGGGGCCCCCGCGGATACGCAGTATTTT
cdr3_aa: CASSQEVGAPADTQYF

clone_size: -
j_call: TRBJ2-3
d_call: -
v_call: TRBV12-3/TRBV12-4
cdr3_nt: TGTGCCAGCAGTTTGGGGGCAGTTACGCAGTATTTT
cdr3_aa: CASSLGAVTQYF

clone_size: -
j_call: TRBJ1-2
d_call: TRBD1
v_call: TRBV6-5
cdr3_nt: TGTGCCACCGGACCGAGGACAGGGACTAACTATGGCTACACCTTC
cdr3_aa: CATGPRTGTNYGYTF

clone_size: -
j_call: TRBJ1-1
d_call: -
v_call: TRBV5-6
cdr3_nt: TGTGCCAGCAGCTTGGCGGCGGCCTCGGTCGCGACTTTCTTT
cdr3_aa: CASSLAAASVATFF

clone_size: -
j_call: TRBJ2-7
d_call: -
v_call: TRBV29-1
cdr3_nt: TGCAGCGTTGTACAGGAGCGCCTGAGATACGAGCAGTACTTC
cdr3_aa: CSVVQERLRYEQYF

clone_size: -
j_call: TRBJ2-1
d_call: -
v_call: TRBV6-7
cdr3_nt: TGTGCCAGCAGCCGTATACGTTATCTGGGACAATTGTACAATGAGCAGTTCTTC
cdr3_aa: CASSRIRYLGQLYNEQFF

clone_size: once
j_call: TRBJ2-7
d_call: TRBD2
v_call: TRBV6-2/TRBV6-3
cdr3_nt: TGTGCCAGCAGTTACGGAGGCGGGGGGACCTACGAGCAGTACTTC
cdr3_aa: CASSYGGGGTYEQYF

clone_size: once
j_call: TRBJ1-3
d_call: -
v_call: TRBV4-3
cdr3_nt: TGCGCCAGCAGCCAAGGGGCGGGGGCAGTTGGAAACACCATATATTTT
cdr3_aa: CASSQGAGAVGNTIYF

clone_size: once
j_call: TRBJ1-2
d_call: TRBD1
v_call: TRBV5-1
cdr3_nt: TGCGCCAGCAGCCCCTATCTGACAGGGCGGACCCTGACTAACTATGGCTACACCTTC
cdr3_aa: CASSPYLTGRTLTNYGYTF

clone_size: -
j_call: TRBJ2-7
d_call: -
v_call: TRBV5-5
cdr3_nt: TGTGCCAGCAGCTTGTTCATAGGAGGAGATGGGTGCTTC
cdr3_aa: CASSLFIGGDGCF

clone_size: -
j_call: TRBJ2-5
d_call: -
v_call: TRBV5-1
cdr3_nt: TGCGCCAGCAGTAGTCTAGCGAACCAAGAGACCCAGTACTTC
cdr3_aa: CASSSLANQETQYF

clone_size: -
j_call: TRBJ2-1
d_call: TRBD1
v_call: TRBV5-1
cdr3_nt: TGCGCCAGCAGCTCCTGGACAGGGAGATCCTACAATGAGCAGTTCTTC
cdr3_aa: CASSSWTGRSYNEQFF

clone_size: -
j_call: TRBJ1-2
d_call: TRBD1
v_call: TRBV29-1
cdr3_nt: TGCAGCGTTGTCGGACAGGCGCATGGCTACACCTTC
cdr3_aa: CSVVGQAHGYTF

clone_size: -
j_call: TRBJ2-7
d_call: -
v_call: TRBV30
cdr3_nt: TGTGCCTGGAGTGTATGGGGAGGCGAGCAGTACTTC
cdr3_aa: CAWSVWGGEQYF

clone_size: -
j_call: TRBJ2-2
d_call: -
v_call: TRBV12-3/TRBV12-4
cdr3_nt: TGTGCCAGCAGTTCTTACACCGGGGAGCTGTTTTTT
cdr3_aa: CASSSYTGELFF

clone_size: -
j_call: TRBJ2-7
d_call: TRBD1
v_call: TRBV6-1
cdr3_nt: TGTGCCAGCAGTGAAAGGGGGCTGGTGCAGTACTTC
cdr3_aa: CASSERGLVQYF

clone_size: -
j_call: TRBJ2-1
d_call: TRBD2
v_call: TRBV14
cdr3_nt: TGTGCCAGCAGCCTCGGCGGGGGGCTTGACACCCAGTTCTTC
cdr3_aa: CASSLGGGLDTQFF

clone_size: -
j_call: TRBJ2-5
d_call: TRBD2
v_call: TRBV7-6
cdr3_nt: TGTGCCAGCAGCGCCGGGCTAGCGGGGGGGCCGGGAGAGACCCAGTACTTC
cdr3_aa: CASSAGLAGGPGETQYF

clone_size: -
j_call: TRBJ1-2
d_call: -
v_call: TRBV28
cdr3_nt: TGTGCCAGCAGTTCCCCTAGAGGTGGCTACACCTTC
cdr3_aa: CASSSPRGGYTF

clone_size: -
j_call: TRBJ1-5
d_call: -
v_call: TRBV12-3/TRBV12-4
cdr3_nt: TGTGCCAGCAGTTATGGAGGGTTTCAGCCCCAGCATTTT
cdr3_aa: CASSYGGFQPQHF

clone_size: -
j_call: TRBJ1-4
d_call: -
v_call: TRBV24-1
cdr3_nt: TGTGCCACCAGTGATCGGCAACTAGGAAAACTGTTTTTT
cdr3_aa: CATSDRQLGKLFF

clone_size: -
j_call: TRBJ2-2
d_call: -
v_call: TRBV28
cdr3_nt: TGTGCCAGCAGCGACTCGAACACCGGGGAGCTGTTTTTT
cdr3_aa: CASSDSNTGELFF

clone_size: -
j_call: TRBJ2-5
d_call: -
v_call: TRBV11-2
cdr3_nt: TGTGCCAGCAGCGAATACAACAAAGAGACCCAGTACTTC
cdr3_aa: CASSEYNKETQYF

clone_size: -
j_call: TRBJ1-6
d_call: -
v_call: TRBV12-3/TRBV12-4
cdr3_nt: TGTGCCAGCAGTCCGAGTTTGGTTTCACCCCTCCACTTT
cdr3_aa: CASSPSLVSPLHF

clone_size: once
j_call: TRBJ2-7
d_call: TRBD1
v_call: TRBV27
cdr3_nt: TGTGCCAGCAGTTGGGGACAGGGGAGGATTAGCTCCTACGAGCAGTACTTC
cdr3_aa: CASSWGQGRISSYEQYF

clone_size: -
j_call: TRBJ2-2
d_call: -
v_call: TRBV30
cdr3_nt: TGTGCCTGGAGTGTACGTCTTGAGGGGGAGCTGTTTTTT
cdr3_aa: CAWSVRLEGELFF

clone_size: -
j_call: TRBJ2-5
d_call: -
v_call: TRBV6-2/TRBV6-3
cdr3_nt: TGTGCCAGCAGTTACTCGATCTACCTAGCGACCTCACAAGAGACCCAGTACTTC
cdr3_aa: CASSYSIYLATSQETQYF

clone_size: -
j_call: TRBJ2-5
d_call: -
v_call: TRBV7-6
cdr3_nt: TGTGCCAGCAGCCCCCGCCCAGGGGAGGGAGAGACCCAGTACTTC
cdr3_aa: CASSPRPGEGETQYF

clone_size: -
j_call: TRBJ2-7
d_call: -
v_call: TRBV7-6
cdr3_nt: TGTGCCAGCAGTTTCTCAACAGATACCGAGCAGTACTTC
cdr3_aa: CASSFSTDTEQYF

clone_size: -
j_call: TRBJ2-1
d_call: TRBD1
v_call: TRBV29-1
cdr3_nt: TGCAGCGGAAGACAGGGGGGCCCCTACAATGAGCAGTTCTTC
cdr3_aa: CSGRQGGPYNEQFF

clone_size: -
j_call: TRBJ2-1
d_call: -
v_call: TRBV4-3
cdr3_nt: TGCGCCAGCAGCCAAGATCTGGTCCGGGGTGAGCAGTTCTTC
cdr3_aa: CASSQDLVRGEQFF

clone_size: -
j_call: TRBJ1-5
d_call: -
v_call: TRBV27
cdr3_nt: TGTGCCAGCAGGCGGGACGCCGTTTCGCCCCAGCATTTT
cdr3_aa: CASRRDAVSPQHF

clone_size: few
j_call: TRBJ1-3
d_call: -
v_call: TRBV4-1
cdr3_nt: TGCGCCAGCAAGAGCTCTGGAAACACCATATATTTT
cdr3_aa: CASKSSGNTIYF